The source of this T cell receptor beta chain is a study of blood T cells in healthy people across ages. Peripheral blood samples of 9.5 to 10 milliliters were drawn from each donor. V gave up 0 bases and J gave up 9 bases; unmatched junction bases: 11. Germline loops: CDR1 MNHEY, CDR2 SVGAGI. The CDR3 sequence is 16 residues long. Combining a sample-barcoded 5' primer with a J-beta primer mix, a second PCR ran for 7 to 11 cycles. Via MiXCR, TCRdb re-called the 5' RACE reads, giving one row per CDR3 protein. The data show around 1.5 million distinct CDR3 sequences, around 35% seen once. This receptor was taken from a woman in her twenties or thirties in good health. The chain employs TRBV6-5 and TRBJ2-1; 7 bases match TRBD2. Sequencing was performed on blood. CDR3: CASSYSRPGGSIEQFF. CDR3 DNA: TGTGCCAGCAGTTACTCACGTCCCGGCGGGAGTATTGAGCAGTTCTTC.